This TCR beta chain was captured by sequencing in a study of immune evolution from preneoplasia to lung adenocarcinoma. The study, taken as a whole, reports: Later-stage lesions appeared to have more T cells, more diversity, less clonality. Top clone frequencies peaked in normal lung, apparently declining through invasive adenocarcinoma.

Comment on this clone: Its antigen is still unknown.

Patients had resection in Japan or China between the mid-2010s and the late 2010s. Histologic diagnosis was independently verified by two lung pathologists. Per the germline V gene, CDR1 is ENHRY and CDR2 is SYGVKD. The CDR3 consists of 18 residues. The J segment lost 5 bases and the V segment lost 3 bases, leaving 16 bases of the junction unmatched. Profiled with immunoSEQ multiplex PCR; TCRdb holds only in-frame clones, not every one. This table has roughly 2,200 clones, around 80% appearing once. This receptor was identified in a person in their sixties or seventies with lung adenocarcinoma. The sequenced sample consisted of FFPE normal lung tissue adjacent to the tumor. The chain joins TRBV10-3 to TRBJ1-1, with 9 bases fitting TRBD1. CDR3 sequence: CAISEGGQGSRVETEAFF. The CDR3 DNA follows: TGTGCCATCAGTGAAGGAGGACAGGGGAGTCGAGTTGAGACTGAAGCTTTCTTT.